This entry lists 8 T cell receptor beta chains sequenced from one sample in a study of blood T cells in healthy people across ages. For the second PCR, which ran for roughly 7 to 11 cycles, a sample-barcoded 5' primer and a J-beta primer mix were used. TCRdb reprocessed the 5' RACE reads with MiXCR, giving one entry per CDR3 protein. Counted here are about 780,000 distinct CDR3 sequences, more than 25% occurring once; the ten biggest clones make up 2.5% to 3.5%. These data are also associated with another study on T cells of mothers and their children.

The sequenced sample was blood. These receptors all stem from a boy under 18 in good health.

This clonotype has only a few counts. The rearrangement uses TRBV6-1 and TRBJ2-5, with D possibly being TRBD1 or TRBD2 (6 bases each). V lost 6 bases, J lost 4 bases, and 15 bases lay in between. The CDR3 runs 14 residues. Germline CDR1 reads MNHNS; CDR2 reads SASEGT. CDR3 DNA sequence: TGTGCCAGCAGCGGGGGCATCTCAGGAGAGACCCAGTACTTC. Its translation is CASSGGISGETQYF.

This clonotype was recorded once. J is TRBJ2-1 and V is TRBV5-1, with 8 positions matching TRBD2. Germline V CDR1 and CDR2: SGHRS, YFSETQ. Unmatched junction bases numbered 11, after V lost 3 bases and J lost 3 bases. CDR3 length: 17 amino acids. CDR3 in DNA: TGCGCCAGCAGCTCCTACAATAGCGGGGAATTCTACAATGAGCAGTTCTTC. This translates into CASSSYNSGEFYNEQFF.

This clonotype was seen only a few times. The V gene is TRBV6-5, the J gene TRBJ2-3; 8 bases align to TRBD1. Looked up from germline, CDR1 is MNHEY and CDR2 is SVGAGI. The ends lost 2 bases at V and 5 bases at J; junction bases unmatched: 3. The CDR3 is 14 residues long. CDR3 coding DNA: TGTGCCAGCAGTTACCAGGGGGCAGGAGATACGCAGTATTTT. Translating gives CASSYQGAGDTQYF.

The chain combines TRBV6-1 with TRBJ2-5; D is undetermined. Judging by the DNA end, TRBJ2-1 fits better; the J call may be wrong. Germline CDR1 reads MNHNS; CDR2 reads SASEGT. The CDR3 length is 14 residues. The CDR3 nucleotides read TGTGCCAGCAGAGACCCCCAGATGGGCGATGAGCAGTTCTTC. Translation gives CASRDPQMGDEQFF.

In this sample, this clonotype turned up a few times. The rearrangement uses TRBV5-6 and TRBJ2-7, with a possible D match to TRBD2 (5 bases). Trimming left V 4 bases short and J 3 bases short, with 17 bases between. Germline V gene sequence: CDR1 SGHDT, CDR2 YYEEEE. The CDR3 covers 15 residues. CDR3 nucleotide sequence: TGTGCCAGCAGCCGGAGGCAGAAACGGGGCTACGAGCAGTACTTC. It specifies CASSRRQKRGYEQYF. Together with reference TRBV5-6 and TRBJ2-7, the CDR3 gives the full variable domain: DAGVTQSPTHLIKTRGQQVTLRCSPKSGHDTVSWYQQALGQGPQFIFQYYEEEERQRGNFPDRFSGHQFPNYSSELNVNALLLGDSALYLCASSRRQKRGYEQYFGPGTRLTVT.

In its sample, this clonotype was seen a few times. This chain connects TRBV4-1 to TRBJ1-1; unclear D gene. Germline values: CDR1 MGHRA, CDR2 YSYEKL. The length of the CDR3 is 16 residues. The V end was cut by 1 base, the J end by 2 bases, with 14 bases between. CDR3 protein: CASSQVSGRGNTEAFF. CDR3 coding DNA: TGCGCCAGCAGCCAAGTATCCGGTCGGGGAAACACTGAAGCTTTCTTT.

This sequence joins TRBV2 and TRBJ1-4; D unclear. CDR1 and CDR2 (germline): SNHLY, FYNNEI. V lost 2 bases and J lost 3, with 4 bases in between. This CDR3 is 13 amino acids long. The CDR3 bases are TGTGCCAGCAGTGAACATTCTAATGAAAAACTGTTTTTT. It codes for CASSEHSNEKLFF. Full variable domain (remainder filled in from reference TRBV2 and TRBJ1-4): EPEVTQTPSHQVTQMGQEVILRCVPISNHLYFYWYRQILGQKVEFLVSFYNNEISEKSEIFDDQFSVERPDGSNFTLKIRSTKLEDSAMYFCASSEHSNEKLFFGSGTQLSVL.

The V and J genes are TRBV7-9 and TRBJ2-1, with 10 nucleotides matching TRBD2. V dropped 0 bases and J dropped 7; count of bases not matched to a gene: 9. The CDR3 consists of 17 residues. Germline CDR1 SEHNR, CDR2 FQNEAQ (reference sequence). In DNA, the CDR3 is TGTGCCAGCAGCTTAGCGCCTGGACTAGCGGTGGGGAATGAGCAGTTCTTC. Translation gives CASSLAPGLAVGNEQFF.